The clone carrying this TCR beta chain has a count of ten or more. Its target is not known. This entry is derived from a study of CD8+CD57+ T cells in acquired aplastic anemia. Flow cytometry had shown expanded CD8+CD57+ cells in the patients chosen for sequencing. The V gene lost 6 bases and the J gene lost 4 bases, with 12 bases spanning the gap. The CDR3 runs 13 residues. Germline CDR1 is SGHTA and CDR2 is FQGTGA. Genomic DNA, the template, was used for profiling of the TCR beta VDJ and CDR3. TCRdb reanalysed the reads using MiXCR and keeps one entry per CDR3 protein. The table shows approximately 160,000 distinct CDR3 sequences, with around 47% occurring only once. Study-wide results and caveats: No significant patient-versus-control difference appeared in CD8+ Simpson's diversity.

This rearrangement joins TRBV7-3 to TRBJ1-1, with a weak D call TRBD1 (5 bases). The sequenced material came from sorted CD4+, CD8+, or CD8+CD57+ T cells (not recorded which) from PBMCs. This sequence was found in a human donor with aplastic anemia. CDR3 loop: CASSDGGRTEAFF. In DNA form, the CDR3 reads TGTGCCAGCAGTGACGGGGGTCGCACTGAAGCTTTCTTT. The full variable domain, rest sourced from reference TRBV7-3 and TRBJ1-1, is GAGVSQTPSNKVTEKGKYVELRCDPISGHTALYWYRQSLGQGPEFLIYFQGTGAADDSGLPNDRFFAVRPEGSVSTLKIQRTERGDSAVYLCASSDGGRTEAFFGQGTRLTVV.